Shown below are 27 T cell receptor beta chains from a single sample sequenced in a study of T cell responses to AZD1222 COVID-19 vaccine. Only in-frame clones appear in the TCRdb table, and some are missing; sequencing was by immunoSEQ multiplex PCR. The table shows roughly 95,000 clones, with around 90% occurring only once. The sequencing here drew on peripheral blood, taken 28 days after the second AZD1222 dose. These receptors were obtained from an adult who received the AZD1222 COVID-19 vaccine.

The V call is TRBV10-3, the J call TRBJ1-2; D not certain. The V gene's germline CDR1 is ENHRY and CDR2 SYGVKD. The V gene lost 10 bases and the J gene lost 0 bases, with 21 bases spanning the gap. The CDR3 runs to 16 residues. CDR3 region: CATGPGFSQANYGYTF. As DNA, the CDR3 is TGTGCCACCGGGCCGGGCTTCTCCCAAGCTAACTATGGCTACACCTTC.

V and J are TRBV30 and TRBJ1-1; D gene ambiguous. Trimming took off 3 bases at V and 7 bases at J, with 12 bases between the two ends. The length of the CDR3 is 12 residues. Germline loops: CDR1 GTSNPN, CDR2 SVGIG (reference sequence). The CDR3 region has the DNA TGTGCCTGGAGCGCTCTGGGGTTTGAAGCTTTCTTT. It is translated as CAWSALGFEAFF.

J is TRBJ1-5 and V is TRBV5-1; D gene uncertain. The germline gives CDR1 SGHRS, CDR2 YFSETQ. V lost 4 bases and J lost 7, with 12 bases in between. This CDR3 has 13 residues. The DNA for the CDR3 is TGCGCCAGCAGCCTGGAGGGCCTCCAGCCCCAGCATTTT. The encoded protein is CASSLEGLQPQHF.

J is TRBJ1-2 and V is TRBV5-5, with a possible D match to TRBD1 (5 bases). Germline values: CDR1 SGHKS, CDR2 YYEKEE (reference sequence). V was pared by 2 bases and J by 4 bases, with 12 bases between. This CDR3 has 14 residues. CDR3 protein: CASSFGRASYGYTF. In DNA, the CDR3 is TGTGCCAGCAGCTTCGGCAGGGCCTCCTATGGCTACACCTTC.

The rearrangement joins TRBV11-3 to TRBJ1-1; 9 bases map to TRBD1. The CDR3 consists of 14 residues. With V trimmed by 5 bases and J by 2 bases, 3 bases remained unmatched. Germline lookup yields CDR1 SGHNT and CDR2 YENEEA. The CDR3 sequence: CASSGTGGNTEAFF. The CDR3 DNA reads as TGTGCCAGCAGCGGAACAGGGGGCAACACTGAAGCTTTCTTT.

The genes are TRBV28 and TRBJ1-3, with D perhaps matching TRBD1 (5 bases). Trimming stripped 4 bases from V and 0 bases from J, with 10 bases between. The CDR3 spans 15 residues. The germline V gene encodes CDR1 MDHEN and CDR2 SYDVKM. CDR3 region: CASSYRRFSGNTIYF. Written as DNA, the CDR3 is TGTGCCAGCAGTTACAGGCGGTTCTCTGGAAACACCATATATTTT.

The chain recombines TRBV6-5 with TRBJ2-1, with 8 bases fitting TRBD2. The CDR3 contains 13 residues. Germline loops: CDR1 MNHEY, CDR2 SVGAGI. Unmatched junction bases numbered 3, after V lost 7 bases and J lost 4 bases. Here the CDR3 reads CASKSGGYNEQFF. In nucleotides, the CDR3 is TGTGCCAGCAAAAGCGGGGGATACAATGAGCAGTTCTTC.

The J gene is TRBJ1-1, the V gene TRBV12-5; weak D call: TRBD1 (6 bases). Germline-derived CDR1 and CDR2 are LGHNT and FRNRAP. There are 12 residues in the CDR3. Trimming took 7 bases from V and 8 from J, leaving 14 bases between them. CDR3 loop: CASVGGELEAFF. The CDR3 region has the DNA TGTGCTAGTGTTGGGGGCGAATTGGAAGCTTTCTTT.

The chain combines TRBV19 with TRBJ2-3, with 10 bases aligning to TRBD1. V lost 4 bases and J lost 2; bases outside the gene matches: 6. CDR3 length equals 16 residues. Germline lookup yields CDR1 LNHDA and CDR2 SQIVND (reference sequence). CDR3 nucleotides: TGTGCCAGTAGTACCCGACAGGGGGCCGTCACAGATACGCAGTATTTT. It translates to CASSTRQGAVTDTQYF.

The J gene is TRBJ1-2, the V gene TRBV28; 8 bases are a match to TRBD1. Germline assignment: CDR1 MDHEN and CDR2 SYDVKM. V dropped 6 bases and J dropped 4; count of bases not matched to a gene: 10. The CDR3 contains 15 residues. CDR3 amino acids: CASSPLGQGPYGYTF. DNA for the CDR3: TGTGCCAGCAGCCCTCTAGGACAGGGACCCTATGGCTACACCTTC.

This chain links TRBV6-5 with TRBJ1-6; a possible D gene is TRBD1 (5 bases). The CDR3 extends over 15 amino acids. CDR1 is MNHEY, CDR2 SVGAGI, per germline. V lost 0 bases and J lost 5, with 8 bases in between. CDR3 amino acids: CASSYSGTNNSPLHF. CDR3 nucleotides: TGTGCCAGCAGTTACTCTGGGACGAATAATTCACCCCTCCACTTT.

In this sample, this clone turned up once. CDR3 sequence reads: CASSQDRFNGELFF. The CDR3 nucleotides are TGTGCCAGCAGCCAAGATCGATTCAACGGGGAGCTGTTTTTT. The chain has TRBV3-1 (or the pseudogene TRBV3-2) and TRBJ2-2; the D is unclear. The germline gives CDR1 LGHDT, CDR2 YNNKEL (reference sequence). The V and J ends lost 0 bases and 7 bases respectively, with 9 bases between them. This CDR3 has 14 residues.

The chain carries TRBV6-5 and TRBJ1-1, with a possible D match to TRBD1 (6 bases). This CDR3 is 13 amino acids long. The V gene lost 5 bases and the J gene lost 12 bases, with 19 bases spanning the gap. Germline V gene lookup returns CDR1 MNHEY and CDR2 SVGAGI. In nucleotides, the CDR3 is TGTGCCAGCAGTCCGGGGAAAGACAGGTTTACTTTCTTT. Translation gives CASSPGKDRFTFF.

The chain has TRBV7-8 and TRBJ2-3, with D possibly matching TRBD2 (6 bases). CDR3 length equals 16 residues. Germline V gene data show CDR1 as SGHVS and CDR2 as FQNEAQ. Trimming shortened V by 2 bases and J by 4 bases, and 16 bases separated the two germline ends. The CDR3 reads CASSLTSPGPPDTQYF. In nucleotides, the CDR3 is TGTGCCAGCAGCTTAACTAGCCCAGGGCCGCCAGATACGCAGTATTTT. Drawing the rest from reference TRBV7-8 and TRBJ2-3, the complete variable domain is GAGVSQSPRYKVAKRGQDVALRCDPISGHVSLFWYQQALGQGPEFLTYFQNEAQLDKSGLPSDRFFAERPEGSVSTLKIQRTQQEDSAVYLCASSLTSPGPPDTQYFGPGTRLTVL.

This clone was detected only once. V and J are TRBV9 and TRBJ1-5, with a tentative D call TRBD1 (6 bases). Trimming left V 0 bases short and J 2 bases short, with 9 bases between. The length of the CDR3 is 15 residues. CDR1 is SGDLS, CDR2 YYNGEE, per germline. CDR3 bases: TGTGCCAGCAGCGTAGGGTCAGGGGGCAATCAGCCCCAGCATTTT. This sequence encodes CASSVGSGGNQPQHF. Combining the CDR3 with reference TRBV9 and TRBJ1-5 gives the whole variable domain DSGVTQTPKHLITATGQRVTLRCSPRSGDLSVYWYQQSLDQGLQFLIQYYNGEERAKGNILERFSAQQFPDLHSELNLSSLELGDSALYFCASSVGSGGNQPQHFGDGTRLSIL.

V usage is TRBV3-1 (or the pseudogene TRBV3-2) and J usage is TRBJ2-3; 7 nucleotides agree with TRBD2. V lost 8 bases to trimming and J lost 0 bases; unmatched junction nucleotides: 8. CDR3 size: 15 residues. The germline V gene has CDR1 LGHDT and CDR2 YNNKEL (reference sequence). CDR3 sequence: CASGTGTTSTDTQYF. Written as DNA, the CDR3 is TGTGCCAGCGGGACCGGGACTACCAGCACAGATACGCAGTATTTT.

This clone was detected once. The CDR3 DNA sequence: TGCGCCAGCAGTGTACGCCGGAACACTGAAGCTTTCTTT. Translating gives CASSVRRNTEAFF. The chain has TRBV10-1 and TRBJ1-1; no definite D call. CDR3 length: 13 residues. V was pared by 4 bases and J by 1 base, with 7 bases between. Germline V gene sequence: CDR1 WNHNN, CDR2 SYGVQD (reference sequence).

The chain couples TRBV11-3 to TRBJ1-2, with 9 bases that match TRBD1. The CDR3 length is 14 residues. Trimming took 5 bases from V and 4 from J; bases not matched to a gene: 5. Germline CDR1 is SGHNT and CDR2 is YENEEA. The CDR3 loop is CASSVQGAFYGYTF. In nucleotides, the CDR3 is TGTGCCAGCAGCGTACAGGGGGCCTTCTATGGCTACACCTTC.

This chain uses TRBV5-1 with TRBJ2-7; 8 bases line up with TRBD1. V dropped 4 bases and J dropped 3; count of bases not matched to a gene: 3. Germline CDR1 is SGHRS and CDR2 is YFSETQ. The CDR3 is 13 amino acids. The CDR3 nucleotides read TGCGCCAGCAGCCTGGGACAGGACTACGAGCAGTACTTC. This encodes CASSLGQDYEQYF.

This chain connects TRBV6-6 to TRBJ1-5; 7 bases agree with TRBD1. The CDR3 sequence is 15 residues long. Germline trimming cut 6 bases from V and 2 bases from J; bases unmatched to any gene: 7. Germline CDR1 MNHNY, CDR2 SVGAGI (reference sequence). This CDR3 reads CASRPAGGGNQPQHF. The DNA for the CDR3 is TGTGCCAGCAGACCCGCAGGGGGAGGCAATCAGCCCCAGCATTTT.

This rearrangement joins TRBV7-9 to TRBJ2-1; D might be TRBD1 (5 bases). The V gene's germline CDR1 is SEHNR and CDR2 FQNEAQ (reference sequence). This CDR3 contains 15 residues. The V end lost 8 bases, the J end lost 4 bases, and 18 bases lay between the germline ends. CDR3 DNA sequence: TGTGCCAGCGGAGAGTCAGGGAAAACTTACAATGAGCAGTTCTTC. Translation gives CASGESGKTYNEQFF.

The genes are TRBV4-2 and TRBJ2-3, with D possibly being TRBD2 (8 bases). With 3 bases removed from V and 4 bases from J, the gap between germline ends came to 32 bases. The CDR3 consists of 21 residues. Germline values: CDR1 LGHNA, CDR2 YNFKEQ. The CDR3 region has the DNA TGTGCCAGCAGCCAGGATTACCAGGGGGTGGAGGCGGGGGGAGGCCCAGATACGCAGTATTTT. Its translation is CASSQDYQGVEAGGGPDTQYF.

The chain combines TRBV9 with TRBJ2-7; weak D call: TRBD1 (6 bases). Trimming removed 2 bases at V and 2 bases at J, with 14 bases between. CDR3 size: 15 residues. CDR1 and CDR2 from the germline V gene are SGDLS and YYNGEE. The CDR3 coding sequence is TGTGCCAGCAGCGTTGGCCCAGGACAGACCTACGAGCAGTACTTC. Protein product: CASSVGPGQTYEQYF. Full variable domain (rest looked up from reference TRBV9 and TRBJ2-7): DSGVTQTPKHLITATGQRVTLRCSPRSGDLSVYWYQQSLDQGLQFLIQYYNGEERAKGNILERFSAQQFPDLHSELNLSSLELGDSALYFCASSVGPGQTYEQYFGPGTRLTVT.

V is TRBV12-5 and J is TRBJ1-3; tentative D call: TRBD1 (6 bases). Per the germline V gene, CDR1 is LGHNT and CDR2 is FRNRAP. This CDR3 is built from 13 residues. Trimming left V 4 bases short and J 3 bases short, with 7 bases between. The CDR3 nucleotides read TGTGCTAGTGGTTCAGGGGTTGGAAACACCATATATTTT. Its translation is CASGSGVGNTIYF.

The DNA of the CDR3 is TGTGCCACCAGCGGGAGGAGCTCCTACGAGCAGTACTTC. Translation: CATSGRSSYEQYF. V is TRBV15 and J is TRBJ2-7, with D tentatively TRBD2 (6 bases). Trimming cost V 5 bases and J 0 bases, with 8 bases left between them. The length of the CDR3 is 13 residues. CDR1 and CDR2 (germline): LNHNV, YYDKDF (reference sequence).

The chain combines TRBV19 with TRBJ2-5, with no clear D. The CDR3 covers 13 residues. The V end lost 3 bases, the J end lost 2 bases, and 7 bases lay between the germline ends. Germline V gives CDR1 LNHDA, CDR2 SQIVND (reference sequence). CDR3 amino acids: CASSMGRQETQYF. CDR3 DNA: TGTGCCAGTAGTATGGGCAGGCAAGAGACCCAGTACTTC.

The chain uses TRBV2 and TRBJ2-3; the D gene is possibly TRBD1 (6 bases). The CDR3 has 17 amino acids. The germline CDR1 and CDR2 sequences are SNHLY and FYNNEI. Deletions cut 0 bases from V and 1 base from J, with 14 bases between. CDR3 sequence reads: CASSEARDRYGTDTQYF. The CDR3 DNA reads TGTGCCAGCAGTGAAGCTCGAGACAGGTACGGCACAGATACGCAGTATTTT.